A single sample is the source of the 14 T cell receptor beta chains below, sequenced in a study of blood T cell repertoires in COVID-19. Measured with immunoSEQ multiplex PCR; TCRdb has only the in-frame clones, and not every one. The sample yields 250,000 to 300,000 clones, more than 80% seen once. Material: PBMCs or T cells enriched from blood (not recorded which). These TCRs come from a woman between 25 and 40 years old who had recovered from COVID-19.

The chain uses TRBV11-2 and TRBJ2-3; 7 nucleotides match TRBD1. From germline, CDR1 is SGHAT and CDR2 FQNNGV. CDR3 length equals 16 residues. J lost 4 bases, V lost 0 bases, and 7 bases had no gene match. CDR3 sequence reads: CASSLDIQGWADTQYF. The CDR3 bases are TGTGCCAGCAGCTTAGATATACAGGGGTGGGCAGATACGCAGTATTTT.

This sequence joins TRBV9 and TRBJ1-4; D unresolved. Trimming shortened V by 4 bases and J by 2 bases, and 18 bases separated the two germline ends. CDR1 SGDLS and CDR2 YYNGEE come from the germline V gene. The CDR3 extends over 17 amino acids. The CDR3 sequence: CASSIEPGVITNEKLFF. The CDR3 DNA follows: TGTGCCAGCAGCATCGAACCCGGGGTGATCACTAATGAAAAACTGTTTTTT.

The V gene is TRBV10-3, the J gene TRBJ1-4, with D unclear. CDR3 length: 13 residues. Germline CDR1 reads ENHRY; CDR2 reads SYGVKD. V gave up 7 bases and J gave up 7 bases, with 13 bases separating them. The CDR3 sequence is CAITIRPGEKLFF. CDR3 DNA sequence: TGTGCCATCACCATACGACCGGGTGAAAAACTGTTTTTT.

This clone was seen a single time. The chain couples TRBV7-3 to TRBJ2-2, with 10 nucleotides matching TRBD2. Germline V gives CDR1 SGHTA, CDR2 FQGTGA. CDR3 length: 16 amino acids. V was pared by 5 bases and J by 7 bases, with 10 bases of the junction left unmatched. CDR3 loop: CASSPSSGSMVGELFF. CDR3 in DNA: TGTGCCAGCAGCCCTTCTAGCGGGAGTATGGTCGGGGAGCTGTTTTTT.

The gene calls are TRBV28 and TRBJ2-3; TRBD2 matches 8 bases. This CDR3 is built from 16 residues. CDR1 MDHEN and CDR2 SYDVKM come from the germline V gene. V shed 6 bases, J shed 0 bases, and the junction held 8 bases outside the gene matches. CDR3 loop: CASSLTLAASTDTQYF. CDR3 sequence (DNA): TGTGCCAGCAGCTTGACACTAGCGGCTAGCACAGATACGCAGTATTTT.

The gene calls are TRBV10-2 and TRBJ2-7, with a possible D match to TRBD1 (5 bases). The CDR3 sequence is 13 residues long. The ends were cut back, 3 bases at V and 3 bases at J, with 9 bases in the middle. CDR1 is WSHSY, CDR2 SAAADI, per germline. Here the CDR3 reads CASSERGFYEQYF. CDR3 DNA: TGCGCCAGCAGTGAAAGGGGATTCTACGAGCAGTACTTC.

The chain couples TRBV15 to TRBJ1-4, with 9 bases that match TRBD1. This CDR3 region has 16 residues. The trim removed 4 bases at V and 2 bases at J, leaving 5 bases unmatched. Per germline, CDR1 LNHNV and CDR2 YYDKDF (reference sequence). The CDR3 DNA sequence: TGTGCCACCAGCACTAAAGGACAGGGGACTAATGAAAAACTGTTTTTT. Protein product: CATSTKGQGTNEKLFF.

The chain links TRBV4-3 to TRBJ1-4; TRBD1 matches 7 bases. CDR3 size: 20 residues. Germline CDR1 is LGHNA and CDR2 is YSLEER. Unmatched junction bases numbered 14, after V lost 1 base and J lost 0 bases. CDR3 sequence (DNA): TGCGCCAGCAGCCAAGTCTTACAGGGGCAGGGCTTTGCAACTAATGAAAAACTGTTTTTT. It specifies CASSQVLQGQGFATNEKLFF.

The sample holds a few counts of this clone. The gene calls are TRBV9 and TRBJ2-2, with a weak D call TRBD2 (5 bases). This CDR3 has 13 amino acids. Trimming shortened V by 3 bases and J by 4 bases, and 7 bases separated the two germline ends. Per the germline V gene, CDR1 is SGDLS and CDR2 is YYNGEE. The CDR3 DNA follows: TGTGCCAGCAGCGCCGGGGTCACCGGGGAGCTGTTTTTT. Amino acids: CASSAGVTGELFF.

CDR3 sequence reads: CASSTSEGGELFF. The CDR3 DNA sequence: TGCGCCAGCAGCACCTCCGAGGGCGGGGAGCTGTTTTTT. J is TRBJ2-2 and V is TRBV5-1; D is possibly TRBD2 (5 bases). CDR3 size: 13 residues. V was clipped by 4 bases and J by 7 bases, with 11 bases between them. The V gene's germline CDR1 is SGHRS and CDR2 YFSETQ.

The chain links TRBV12-3 or TRBV12-4 to TRBJ1-1; D gene ambiguous. V dropped 3 bases and J dropped 1 base, with 6 bases sitting between them. The CDR3 covers 13 residues. The CDR3 protein is CASSFVSNTEAFF. DNA of the CDR3: TGTGCCAGCAGTTTCGTTTCGAACACTGAAGCTTTCTTT.

V is TRBV27 and J is TRBJ1-5; D perhaps matches TRBD1 (5 bases). V lost 2 bases, J lost 3 bases, and 14 bases lay in between. Germline V lookup: CDR1 MNHEY, CDR2 SMNVEV (reference sequence). This CDR3 region has 16 residues. The DNA of the CDR3 is TGTGCCAGCAGTTTAACCGCTTCAGGGTACAATCAGCCCCAGCATTTT. This sequence encodes CASSLTASGYNQPQHF.

The chain links TRBV28 to TRBJ2-1; 11 positions agree with TRBD1. The V and J ends lost 3 bases and 6 bases, in that order; junction bases with no gene match: 1. Germline V gene data show CDR1 as MDHEN and CDR2 as SYDVKM. CDR3 length: 14 residues. In nucleotides, the CDR3 is TGTGCCAGCAGTTTCGGGACAGGGGGCAATGAGCAGTTCTTC. Its protein product is CASSFGTGGNEQFF. The variable domain in full, with the rest retrieved from reference TRBV28 and TRBJ2-1, is DVKVTQSSRYLVKRTGEKVFLECVQDMDHENMFWYRQDPGLGLRLIYFSYDVKMKEKGDIPEGYSVSREKKERFSLILESASTNQTSMYLCASSFGTGGNEQFFGPGTRLTVL.

This sequence joins TRBV5-6 and TRBJ2-1; 9 bases agree with TRBD2. Trimming cost V 0 bases and J 9 bases; bases outside gene matches: 13. CDR1 and CDR2 from the germline V gene are SGHDT and YYEEEE. This CDR3 comprises 17 residues. The DNA of the CDR3 is TGTGCCAGCAGCTTGGAGGGACTAGCCCGCAAAGTTGCTGAGCAGTTCTTC. Translation: CASSLEGLARKVAEQFF.